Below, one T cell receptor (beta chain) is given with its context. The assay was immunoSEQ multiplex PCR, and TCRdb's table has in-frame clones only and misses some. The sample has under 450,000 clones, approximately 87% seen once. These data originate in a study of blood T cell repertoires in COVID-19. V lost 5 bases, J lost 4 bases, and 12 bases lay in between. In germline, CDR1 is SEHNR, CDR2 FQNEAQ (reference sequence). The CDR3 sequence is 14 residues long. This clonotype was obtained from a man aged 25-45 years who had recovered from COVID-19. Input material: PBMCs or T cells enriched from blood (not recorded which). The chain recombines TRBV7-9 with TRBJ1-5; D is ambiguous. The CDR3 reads CASSPMTGNQPQHF. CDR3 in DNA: TGTGCCAGCAGCCCCATGACGGGGAATCAGCCCCAGCATTTT. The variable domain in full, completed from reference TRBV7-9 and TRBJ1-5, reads DTGVSQNPRHKITKRGQNVTFRCDPISEHNRLYWYRQTLGQGPEFLTYFQNEAQLEKSRLLSDRFSAERPKGSFSTLEIQRTEQGDSAMYLCASSPMTGNQPQHFGDGTRLSIL.